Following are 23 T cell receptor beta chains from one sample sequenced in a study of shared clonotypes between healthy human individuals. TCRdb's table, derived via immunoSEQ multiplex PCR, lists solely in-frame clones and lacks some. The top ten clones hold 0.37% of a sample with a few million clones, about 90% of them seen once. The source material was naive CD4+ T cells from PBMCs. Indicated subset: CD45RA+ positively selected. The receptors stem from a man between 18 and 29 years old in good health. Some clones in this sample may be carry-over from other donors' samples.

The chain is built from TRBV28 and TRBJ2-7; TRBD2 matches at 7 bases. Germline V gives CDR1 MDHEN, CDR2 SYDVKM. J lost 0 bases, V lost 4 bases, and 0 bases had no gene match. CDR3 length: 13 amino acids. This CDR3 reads CASSWEGSYEQYF. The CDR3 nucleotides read TGTGCCAGCAGTTGGGAGGGCTCCTACGAGCAGTACTTC.

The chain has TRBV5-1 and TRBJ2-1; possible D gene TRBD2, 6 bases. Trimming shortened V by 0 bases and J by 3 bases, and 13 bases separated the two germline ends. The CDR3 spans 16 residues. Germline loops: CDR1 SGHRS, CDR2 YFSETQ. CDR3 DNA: TGCGCCAGCAGCTTGGCCGGGGAGGCTTTCTACAATGAGCAGTTCTTC. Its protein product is CASSLAGEAFYNEQFF.

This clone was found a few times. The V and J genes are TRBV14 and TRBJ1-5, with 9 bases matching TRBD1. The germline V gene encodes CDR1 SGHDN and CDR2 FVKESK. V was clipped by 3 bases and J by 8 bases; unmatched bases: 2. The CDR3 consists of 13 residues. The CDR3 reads CASSQTGGEPQHF. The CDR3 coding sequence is TGTGCCAGCAGCCAGACAGGGGGGGAGCCCCAGCATTTT.

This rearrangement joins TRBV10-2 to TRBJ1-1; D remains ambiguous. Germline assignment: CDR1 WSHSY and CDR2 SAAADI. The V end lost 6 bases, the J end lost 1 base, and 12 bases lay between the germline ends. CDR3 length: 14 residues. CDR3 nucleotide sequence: TGCGCCAGCAGCCCCGGAAGGCCGAACACTGAAGCTTTCTTT. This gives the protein CASSPGRPNTEAFF.

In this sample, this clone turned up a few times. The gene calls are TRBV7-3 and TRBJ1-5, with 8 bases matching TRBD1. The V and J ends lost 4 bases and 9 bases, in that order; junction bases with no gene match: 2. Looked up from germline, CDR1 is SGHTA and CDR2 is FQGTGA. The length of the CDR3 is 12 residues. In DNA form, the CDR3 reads TGTGCCAGCAGCTCCGACAGGGGGCCCCAGCATTTT. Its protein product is CASSSDRGPQHF.

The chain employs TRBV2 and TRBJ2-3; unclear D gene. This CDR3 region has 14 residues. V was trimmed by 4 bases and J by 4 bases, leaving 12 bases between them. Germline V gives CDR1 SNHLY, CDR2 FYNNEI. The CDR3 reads CASSGGSRADTQYF. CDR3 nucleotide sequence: TGTGCCAGCAGTGGAGGCAGTCGGGCAGATACGCAGTATTTT.

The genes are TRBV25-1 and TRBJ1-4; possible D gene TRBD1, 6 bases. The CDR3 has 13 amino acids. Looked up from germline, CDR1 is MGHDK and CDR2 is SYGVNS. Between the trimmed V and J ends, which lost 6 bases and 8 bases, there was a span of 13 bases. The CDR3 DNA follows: TGTGCCAGCAGCAGGGGTTATCGGGAAAAACTGTTTTTT. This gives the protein CASSRGYREKLFF. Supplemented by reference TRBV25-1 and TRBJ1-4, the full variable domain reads EADIYQTPRYLVIGTGKKITLECSQTMGHDKMYWYQQDPGMELHLIHYSYGVNSTEKGDLSSESTVSRIRTEHFPLTLESARPSHTSQYLCASSRGYREKLFFGSGTQLSVL.

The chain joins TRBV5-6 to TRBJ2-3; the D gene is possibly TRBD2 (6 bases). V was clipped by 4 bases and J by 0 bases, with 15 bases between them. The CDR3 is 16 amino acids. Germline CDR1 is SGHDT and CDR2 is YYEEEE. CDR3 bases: TGTGCCAGCAGCCCCCAGGCCGGGGGAAGCACAGATACGCAGTATTTT. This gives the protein CASSPQAGGSTDTQYF.

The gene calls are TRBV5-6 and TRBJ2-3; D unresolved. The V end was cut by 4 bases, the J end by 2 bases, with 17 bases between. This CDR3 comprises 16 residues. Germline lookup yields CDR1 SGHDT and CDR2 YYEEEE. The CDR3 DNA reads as TGTGCCAGCAGCGGGATGGGGTTGGGGAACACAGATACGCAGTATTTT. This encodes CASSGMGLGNTDTQYF.

CDR3 sequence: CASSYPSDRVNYGYTF. CDR3 in DNA: TGTGCCAGCAGTTACCCATCGGATCGGGTTAACTATGGCTACACCTTC. The genes are TRBV6-5 and TRBJ1-2, with no clear D. CDR1 and CDR2 from the germline V gene are MNHEY and SVGAGI. The CDR3 is 16 residues long. The V end lost 2 bases, the J end lost 1 base, and 14 bases lay between the germline ends.

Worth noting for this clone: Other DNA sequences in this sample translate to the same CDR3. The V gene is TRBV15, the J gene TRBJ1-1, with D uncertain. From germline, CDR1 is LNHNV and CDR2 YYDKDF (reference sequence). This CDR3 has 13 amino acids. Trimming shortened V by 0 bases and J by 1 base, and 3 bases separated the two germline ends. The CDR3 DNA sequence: TGTGCCACCAGCAGAGACCCGAACACTGAAGCTTTCTTT. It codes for CATSRDPNTEAFF.

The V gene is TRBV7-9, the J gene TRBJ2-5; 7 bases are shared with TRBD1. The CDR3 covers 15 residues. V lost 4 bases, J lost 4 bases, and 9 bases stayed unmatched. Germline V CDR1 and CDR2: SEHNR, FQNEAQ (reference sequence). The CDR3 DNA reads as TGTGCCAGCAGCTCGCGACAGGGCATAAGAGAGACCCAGTACTTC. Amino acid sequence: CASSSRQGIRETQYF.

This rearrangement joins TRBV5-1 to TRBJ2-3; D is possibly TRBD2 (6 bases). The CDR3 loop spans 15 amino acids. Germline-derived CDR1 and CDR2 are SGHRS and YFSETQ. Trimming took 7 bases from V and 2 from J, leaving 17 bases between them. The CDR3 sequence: CASAQLGDSTDTQYF. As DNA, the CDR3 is TGCGCCAGCGCCCAATTGGGGGACTCCACAGATACGCAGTATTTT.

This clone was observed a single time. CDR3 sequence reads: CASSYVVAEQFF. The CDR3 nucleotides read TGTGCCAGCAGCTACGTAGTGGCTGAGCAGTTCTTC. This sequence joins TRBV7-9 and TRBJ2-1, with D hard to call. Germline CDR1 and CDR2: SEHNR and FQNEAQ (reference sequence). V lost 4 bases, J lost 9 bases, and 10 bases lay in between. CDR3 length equals 12 residues.

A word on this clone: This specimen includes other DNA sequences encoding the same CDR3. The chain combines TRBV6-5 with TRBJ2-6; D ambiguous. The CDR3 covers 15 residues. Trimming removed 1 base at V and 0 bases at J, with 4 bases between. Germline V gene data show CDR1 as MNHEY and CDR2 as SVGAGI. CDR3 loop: CASSYFPSGANVLTF. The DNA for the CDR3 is TGTGCCAGCAGTTACTTCCCCTCTGGGGCCAACGTCCTGACTTTC.

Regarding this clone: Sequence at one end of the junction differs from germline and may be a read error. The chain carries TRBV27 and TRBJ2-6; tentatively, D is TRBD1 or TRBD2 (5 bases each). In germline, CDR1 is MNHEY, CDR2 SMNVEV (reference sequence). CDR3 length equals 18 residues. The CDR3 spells CASSFQLSPGYGANVLAF. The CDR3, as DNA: TGTGCCAGCAGTTTCCAACTGTCCCCCGGGTACGGGGCCAACGTCCTGGCTTTC.

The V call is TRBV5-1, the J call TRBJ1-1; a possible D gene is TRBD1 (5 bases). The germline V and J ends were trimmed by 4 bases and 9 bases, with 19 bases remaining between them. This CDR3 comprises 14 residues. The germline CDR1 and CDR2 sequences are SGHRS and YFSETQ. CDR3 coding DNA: TGCGCCAGCAGCCCAGCGGGGGGGTTCCCCCAAGCTTTCTTT. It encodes CASSPAGGFPQAFF.

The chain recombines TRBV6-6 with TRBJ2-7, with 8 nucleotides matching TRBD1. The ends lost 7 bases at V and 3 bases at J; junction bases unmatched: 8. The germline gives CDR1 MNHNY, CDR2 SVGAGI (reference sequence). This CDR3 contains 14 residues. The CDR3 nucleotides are TGTGCCAGCACCTCCCTCGGGACAGGCTACGAGCAGTACTTC. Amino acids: CASTSLGTGYEQYF.

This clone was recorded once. This chain's CDR3 is CASSRSINTEAFF. Here the CDR3 DNA reads TGTGCCAGCAGCCGCTCTATAAACACTGAAGCTTTCTTT. The chain has TRBV28 and TRBJ1-1; D not certain. The CDR3 runs 13 residues. V dropped 6 bases and J dropped 2 bases, with 10 bases sitting between them. Per germline, CDR1 MDHEN and CDR2 SYDVKM.

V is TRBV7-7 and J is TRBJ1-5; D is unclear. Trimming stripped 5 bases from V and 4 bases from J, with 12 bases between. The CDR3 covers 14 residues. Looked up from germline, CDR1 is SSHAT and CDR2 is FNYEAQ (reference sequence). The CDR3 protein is CASSHPGSNQPQHF. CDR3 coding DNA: TGTGCCAGCAGCCACCCCGGGAGTAATCAGCCCCAGCATTTT.

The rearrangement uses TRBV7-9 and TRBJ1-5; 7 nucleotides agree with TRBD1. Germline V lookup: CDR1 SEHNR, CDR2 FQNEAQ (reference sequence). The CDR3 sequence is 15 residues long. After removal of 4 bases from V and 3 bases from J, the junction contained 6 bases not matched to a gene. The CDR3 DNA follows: TGTGCCAGCAGCTCTACGGGACAGATCAATCAGCCCCAGCATTTT. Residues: CASSSTGQINQPQHF.

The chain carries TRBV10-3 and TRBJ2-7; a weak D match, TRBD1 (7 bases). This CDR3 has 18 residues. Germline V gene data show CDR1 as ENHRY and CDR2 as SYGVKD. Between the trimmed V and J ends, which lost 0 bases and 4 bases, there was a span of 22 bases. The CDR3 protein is CAISESPRGRGVSYEQYF. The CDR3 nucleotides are TGTGCCATCAGTGAGTCGCCGAGGGGCAGGGGGGTATCATACGAGCAGTACTTC.

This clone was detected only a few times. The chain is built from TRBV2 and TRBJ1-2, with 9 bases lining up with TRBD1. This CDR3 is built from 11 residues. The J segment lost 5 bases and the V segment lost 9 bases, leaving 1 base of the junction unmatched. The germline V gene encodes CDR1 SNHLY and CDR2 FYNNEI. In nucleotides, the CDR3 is TGTGCCAGAGGGACAGGGTATGGCTACACCTTC. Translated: CARGTGYGYTF. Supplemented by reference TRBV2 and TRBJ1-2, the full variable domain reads EPEVTQTPSHQVTQMGQEVILRCVPISNHLYFYWYRQILGQKVEFLVSFYNNEISEKSEIFDDQFSVERPDGSNFTLKIRSTKLEDSAMYFCARGTGYGYTFGSGTRLTVV.